One sample yielded the 20 T cell receptor beta chains listed below, sequenced in a study of naive and memory T cell subsets. Four PCR rounds used nested alpha and beta constant region primers plus the SP2 primer. TCRdb used MiXCR to reprocess the 5' RACE reads, holding one entry per CDR3 protein. The sample records 57,000 or so distinct CDR3 sequences, under 8.5% being singletons. A UMI-containing oligonucleotide was joined by 3' ligation to the TCR cDNA template. These receptors all stem from a male donor in good health.

This clonotype was counted only a few times. The CDR3 DNA reads TGTGCCAGCAGCTTAGGGCCTGACAGGGGCTCCTACAATGAGCAGTTCTTC. Translated: CASSLGPDRGSYNEQFF. V gene TRBV13 combines with J gene TRBJ2-1, with 8 nucleotides matching TRBD1. The CDR3 loop spans 17 amino acids. Germline V gene sequence: CDR1 PRHDT, CDR2 FYEKMQ (reference sequence). V was clipped by 0 bases and J by 0 bases; unmatched bases: 4.

This clonotype has at least ten counts. J is TRBJ2-3 and V is TRBV29-1; 9 bases line up with TRBD1. The V segment lost 7 bases and the J segment 4 bases; nucleotides outside the gene matches: 6. The CDR3 is 13 residues long. The germline CDR1 and CDR2 sequences are SQVTM and ANQGSEA. CDR3 DNA: TGCAGCGGGGGACAGGGACCTCCAGATACGCAGTATTTT. The encoded protein is CSGGQGPPDTQYF.

The chain is built from TRBV6-6 and TRBJ2-4; 7 bases align to TRBD2. This CDR3 is 17 amino acids long. With 0 bases clipped from V and 0 bases from J, the junction kept 5 bases outside the gene matches. CDR1 MNHNY and CDR2 SVGAGI come from the germline V gene (reference sequence). The CDR3 loop is CASSYSAGDVAKNIQYF. The CDR3 region has the DNA TGTGCCAGCAGTTACTCTGCGGGGGACGTAGCCAAAAACATTCAGTACTTC.

This clonotype occurred many times. The gene calls are TRBV6-1 and TRBJ2-3; weak D call: TRBD2 (5 bases). CDR1 and CDR2 from the germline V gene are MNHNS and SASEGT. The CDR3 is made up of 13 amino acids. V lost 4 bases and J 4 bases, leaving 9 bases between the germline ends. The CDR3 nucleotides are TGTGCCAGCAGTGTGGCGAGGGCAGATACGCAGTATTTT. Translation: CASSVARADTQYF.

This clonotype was seen a few times. The J gene is TRBJ2-3, the V gene TRBV6-1; D gene ambiguous. The CDR3 consists of 15 residues. Germline-derived CDR1 and CDR2 are MNHNS and SASEGT. The V end lost 0 bases, the J end lost 5 bases, and 12 bases lay between the germline ends. CDR3 in DNA: TGTGCCAGCAGTGAAGCGTTCCTTGTGGGAGATACGCAGTATTTT. Translation: CASSEAFLVGDTQYF.

This clonotype occurred many times. The chain joins TRBV20-1 to TRBJ2-2; 9 nucleotides align to TRBD1. CDR3 length: 15 amino acids. Trimming at V came to 3 bases and at J to 5 bases, leaving 7 bases not matched to a gene. The germline V gene encodes CDR1 DFQATT and CDR2 SNEGSKA (reference sequence). The CDR3 loop is CSASLGQGGTGELFF. The CDR3 DNA follows: TGCAGTGCTAGCCTGGGACAGGGAGGAACCGGGGAGCTGTTTTTT.

The chain recombines TRBV10-2 with TRBJ2-2; D is ambiguous. The germline gives CDR1 WSHSY, CDR2 SAAADI. The germline V and J ends were trimmed by 7 bases and 6 bases, with 6 bases remaining between them. CDR3 length: 11 residues. The chain's CDR3 is CASKHSGELFF. CDR3 coding DNA: TGCGCCAGCAAACATTCCGGGGAGCTGTTTTTT.

The CDR3 loop is CASSSVGVTGYTF. CDR3 coding DNA: TGTGCCAGCAGCTCGGTGGGGGTGACGGGCTACACCTTC. The chain joins TRBV12-3 or TRBV12-4 to TRBJ1-2, with TRBD1 as a possible D gene (5 bases). The CDR3 loop spans 13 amino acids. Trimming removed 6 bases from V and 8 bases from J, with 16 bases in between.

Note on this clonotype: This may stem from a read error, because a much larger clone lies one nucleotide away. The rearrangement joins TRBV7-9 to TRBJ2-7; 11 bases match TRBD2. The CDR3 extends over 14 amino acids. Germline values: CDR1 SEHNR, CDR2 FQNEAQ (reference sequence). This CDR3 reads CASAGLAGSYVQYF. The CDR3 DNA follows: TGTGCCAGCGCAGGACTAGCGGGCTCCTACGTGCAGTACTTC.

This clonotype was observed at least ten times. The gene calls are TRBV6-5 and TRBJ2-3; possible D gene TRBD2, 6 bases. The CDR3 spans 16 residues. Looked up from germline, CDR1 is MNHEY and CDR2 is SVGAGI. Deletions cut 0 bases from V and 0 bases from J, with 10 bases between. The CDR3 region is CASSYSSGLSTDTQYF. In DNA, the CDR3 is TGTGCCAGCAGTTACTCCTCGGGACTGAGCACAGATACGCAGTATTTT.

This clonotype was detected a few times. The V and J genes are TRBV20-1 and TRBJ1-6; TRBD1 matches at 7 bases. This CDR3 region has 17 residues. After removal of 3 bases from V and 0 bases from J, the junction contained 8 bases not matched to a gene. Germline-derived CDR1 and CDR2 are DFQATT and SNEGSKA (reference sequence). In DNA form, the CDR3 reads TGCAGTGCTAGTGAAACAGGGGAAAGCTCCTATAATTCACCCCTCCACTTT. It yields the protein CSASETGESSYNSPLHF.

The V call is TRBV5-1, the J call TRBJ2-7; 10 bases map to TRBD2. The V gene's germline CDR1 is SGHRS and CDR2 YFSETQ. The CDR3 covers 14 residues. Germline trimming cut 4 bases from V and 4 bases from J; bases unmatched to any gene: 5. The chain's CDR3 is CASSPTSGEYEQYF. The CDR3 DNA reads as TGCGCCAGCAGCCCTACTAGCGGGGAATACGAGCAGTACTTC.

This clonotype was found many times. V is TRBV6-5 and J is TRBJ2-7; 8 nucleotides agree with TRBD1. Trimming cost V 6 bases and J 7 bases; bases outside gene matches: 14. The CDR3 extends over 15 amino acids. Germline-derived CDR1 and CDR2 are MNHEY and SVGAGI. The CDR3 region is CASSLQAQGAWEQYF. For the CDR3, the DNA is TGTGCCAGCAGCCTCCAAGCCCAGGGGGCGTGGGAGCAGTACTTC.

This clonotype was seen repeatedly, ten times or more. The CDR3 sequence is CASSPTVGGHGYTF. The DNA of the CDR3 is TGTGCCAGCAGTCCCACGGTCGGGGGCCATGGCTACACCTTC. The chain carries TRBV28 and TRBJ1-2; D is possibly TRBD1 (6 bases). CDR3 length: 14 residues. V was cut by 5 bases and J by 6 bases, with 16 bases left in between. Germline V gene lookup returns CDR1 MDHEN and CDR2 SYDVKM.

This clonotype was found many times. This chain links TRBV6-1 with TRBJ2-1; D is perhaps TRBD1 or TRBD2 (5 bases each). V was shortened by 3 bases and J by 8 bases, with 11 bases between the two germline ends. Germline CDR1 and CDR2: MNHNS and SASEGT. The CDR3 covers 13 residues. The CDR3 nucleotides are TGTGCCAGCAGTGAGTGGGGGTCCGATGAGCAGTTCTTC. This gives the protein CASSEWGSDEQFF.

The chain carries TRBV29-1 and TRBJ2-1; 14 bases fit TRBD2. Germline values: CDR1 SQVTM, CDR2 ANQGSEA. CDR3 length equals 19 residues. Unmatched junction bases numbered 10, after V lost 1 base and J lost 2 bases. The CDR3 here is CSVEGGLAGDTRTYNEQFF. Written as DNA, the CDR3 is TGCAGCGTTGAAGGGGGACTAGCGGGAGACACGAGGACCTACAATGAGCAGTTCTTC.

Many counts were recorded for this clonotype. The gene calls are TRBV6-1 and TRBJ2-7; no clear D gene. V gave up 3 bases and J gave up 2 bases, with 8 bases separating them. The length of the CDR3 is 13 residues. Germline V gene sequence: CDR1 MNHNS, CDR2 SASEGT. DNA of the CDR3: TGTGCCAGCAGTGACGGCGGACCCTACGAGCAGTACTTC. Protein: CASSDGGPYEQYF.

The rearrangement links TRBV12-3 or TRBV12-4 to TRBJ2-5, with 11 bases that match TRBD2. V lost 5 bases to trimming and J lost 3 bases; unmatched junction nucleotides: 5. The CDR3 contains 15 residues. CDR3 sequence reads: CASSQGLAGKETQYF. CDR3 DNA sequence: TGTGCCAGCAGTCAAGGACTAGCGGGTAAAGAGACCCAGTACTTC.

The table lists this clonotype with many counts. This chain uses TRBV29-1 with TRBJ1-1, with D perhaps TRBD1 (5 bases). Germline loops: CDR1 SQVTM, CDR2 ANQGSEA. V lost 7 bases and J 1 base, leaving 16 bases between the germline ends. The CDR3 extends over 14 amino acids. The CDR3 protein is CSAADGGKNTEAFF. CDR3 in DNA: TGCAGCGCGGCGGATGGGGGGAAGAACACTGAAGCTTTCTTT.

The chain combines TRBV6-1 with TRBJ2-3, with D possibly matching TRBD1 (6 bases). The ends were cut back, 8 bases at V and 4 bases at J, with 10 bases in the middle. The CDR3 consists of 12 residues. The germline V gene encodes CDR1 MNHNS and CDR2 SASEGT. The CDR3 loop is CASGRGPDTQYF. As DNA, the CDR3 is TGTGCCAGCGGCAGGGGACCAGATACGCAGTATTTT.